This TCR beta chain was recovered during a study of shared clonotypes between healthy human individuals. CDR1 is MGHRA and CDR2 is YSYEKL in the germline V gene. V lost 3 bases and J lost 6; bases outside the gene matches: 6. The CDR3 runs 16 residues. In the naive CD8 group, cells lacked CD45RO and were positively selected for CCR7, so terminally differentiated effector memory CD45RA+ cells were left out. Sequencing was performed with immunoSEQ multiplex PCR; in TCRdb, only in-frame clones are kept and a portion is missing. This sample has around 2.1 million clones; 85% to 95% occur once, and the top ten carry approximately 1.7%.

This sequence was found in a man younger than 30 in good health. Some clones in this sample may be carry-over from other donors' samples. V usage is TRBV4-1 and J usage is TRBJ2-1; 12 bases agree with TRBD2. The specimen was naive CD8+ T cells from PBMCs. CDR3 DNA: TGCGCCAGCAGCCACTTACTAGCGGGAGGAACCAATGAGCAGTTCTTC. Amino acid sequence: CASSHLLAGGTNEQFF.